This T cell receptor (beta chain) was documented in a study of cytomegalovirus exposure and HLA in healthy donors. Background on the study: An earlier analysis identified 110 million or so unique TCR beta sequences in approximately 170 million T cells.

Vbeta (60) and Jbeta (13) primers were used in the PCR. Sequencing was performed with immunoSEQ multiplex PCR; in TCRdb, only in-frame clones are kept and a portion is missing. The data contain about 100,000 clones, about 75% of them seen just once; the ten biggest clones take up over 4%. The CDR3 sequence is 15 residues long. V trimming: 5 bases; J trimming: 4 bases; junction bases outside the gene matches: 7. The germline V gene encodes CDR1 SGHAT and CDR2 FQNNGV. The genes are TRBV11-2 and TRBJ2-3, with 9 bases aligning to TRBD2. The clonotype comes from a woman under 30 in good health and CMV-seropositive. The sample comprised PBMCs. The CDR3 sequence: CASSTEREVADTQYF. For the CDR3, the DNA is TGTGCCAGCAGCACGGAGCGGGAGGTGGCAGATACGCAGTATTTT.